This T cell receptor (beta chain) is drawn from a study of T cells in localized non-small cell lung cancer. The protocol was immunoSEQ multiplex PCR, while the TCRdb copy is restricted to in-frame clones and leaves out a portion. The table includes some 38,000 clones, around 94% detected once. To note about this clone: Antigen specificity is unknown.

Study results and caveats: Adjacent lung had a median roughly 61 of the 100 largest tumor clones.

The clonotype originates from a female donor of 60 years or more with stage I lung adenocarcinoma. The sample in question was peripheral blood, obtained before any cancer treatment.

CDR3 in DNA: TGTGCCAGCAGCTCGTCCACCCGGTCCCAGCATTTT. This codes for CASSSSTRSQHF. V gene TRBV5-8 combines with J gene TRBJ1-5; D unresolved. The CDR3 contains 12 residues. Germline CDR1 is SGHTS and CDR2 is YDEGEE. Trimming cost V 3 bases and J 11 bases, with 12 bases left between them. Full variable domain (remainder filled in from reference TRBV5-8 and TRBJ1-5): EAGVTQSPTHLIKTRGQQATLRCSPISGHTSVYWYQQALGLGLQFLLWYDEGEERNRGNFPPRFSGRQFPNYSSELNVNALELEDSALYLCASSSSTRSQHFGDGTRLSIL.